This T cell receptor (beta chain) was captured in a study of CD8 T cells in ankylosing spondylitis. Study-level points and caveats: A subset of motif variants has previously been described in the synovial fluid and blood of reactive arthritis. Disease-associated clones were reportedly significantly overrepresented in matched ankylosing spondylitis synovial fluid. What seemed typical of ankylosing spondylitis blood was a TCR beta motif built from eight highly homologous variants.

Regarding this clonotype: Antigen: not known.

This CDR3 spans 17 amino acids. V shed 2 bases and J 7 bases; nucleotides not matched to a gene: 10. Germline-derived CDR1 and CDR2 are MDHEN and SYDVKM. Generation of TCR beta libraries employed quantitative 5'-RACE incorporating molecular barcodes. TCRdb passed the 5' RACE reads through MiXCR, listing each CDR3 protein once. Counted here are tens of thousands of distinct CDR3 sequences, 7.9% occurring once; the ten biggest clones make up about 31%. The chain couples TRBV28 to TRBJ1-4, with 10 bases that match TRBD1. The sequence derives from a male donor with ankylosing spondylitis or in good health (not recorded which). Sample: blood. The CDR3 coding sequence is TGTGCCAGCAGTTTACCGCCGGGACAGGGGTTAGGTGAAAAACTGTTTTTT. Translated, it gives CASSLPPGQGLGEKLFF.